This TCR beta chain is drawn from a study of Graves' ophthalmopathy and Graves' hyperthyroidism. Under 3 months in duration, the ophthalmopathy in affected donors had moderate-to-severe activity, CAS ≥3 and NOSPECS ≥4. Study outcomes and limitations: Most clonotypes expanded in thyroid above 0.001 frequency were present in blood too.

V was shortened by 4 bases and J by 6 bases, with 15 bases between the two germline ends. The germline V gene encodes CDR1 PRHDT and CDR2 FYEKMQ (reference sequence). This CDR3 region has 15 residues. This clonotype was recorded at least ten times. Antigen specificity is unknown. The authors amplified TCR beta CDR3 regions, and they did so from RNA transcripts for repertoire sequencing. The workflow started with a first-round RT-PCR run with HTBI primers and then moved on to a second-round multiplex PCR. TCRdb reprocessed the multiplex PCR reads with MiXCR, giving one entry per CDR3 protein. The sample records approximately 160,000 distinct CDR3 sequences, approximately 40% being singletons.

The material sequenced was peripheral blood. This TCR was recovered from a man aged 25 to 40 with Graves' ophthalmopathy. The chain joins TRBV13 to TRBJ2-2; D gene uncertain. CDR3 region: CASSSASYWSGELFF. In nucleotides, the CDR3 is TGTGCCAGCAGCTCGGCGAGTTATTGGTCCGGGGAGCTGTTTTTT.